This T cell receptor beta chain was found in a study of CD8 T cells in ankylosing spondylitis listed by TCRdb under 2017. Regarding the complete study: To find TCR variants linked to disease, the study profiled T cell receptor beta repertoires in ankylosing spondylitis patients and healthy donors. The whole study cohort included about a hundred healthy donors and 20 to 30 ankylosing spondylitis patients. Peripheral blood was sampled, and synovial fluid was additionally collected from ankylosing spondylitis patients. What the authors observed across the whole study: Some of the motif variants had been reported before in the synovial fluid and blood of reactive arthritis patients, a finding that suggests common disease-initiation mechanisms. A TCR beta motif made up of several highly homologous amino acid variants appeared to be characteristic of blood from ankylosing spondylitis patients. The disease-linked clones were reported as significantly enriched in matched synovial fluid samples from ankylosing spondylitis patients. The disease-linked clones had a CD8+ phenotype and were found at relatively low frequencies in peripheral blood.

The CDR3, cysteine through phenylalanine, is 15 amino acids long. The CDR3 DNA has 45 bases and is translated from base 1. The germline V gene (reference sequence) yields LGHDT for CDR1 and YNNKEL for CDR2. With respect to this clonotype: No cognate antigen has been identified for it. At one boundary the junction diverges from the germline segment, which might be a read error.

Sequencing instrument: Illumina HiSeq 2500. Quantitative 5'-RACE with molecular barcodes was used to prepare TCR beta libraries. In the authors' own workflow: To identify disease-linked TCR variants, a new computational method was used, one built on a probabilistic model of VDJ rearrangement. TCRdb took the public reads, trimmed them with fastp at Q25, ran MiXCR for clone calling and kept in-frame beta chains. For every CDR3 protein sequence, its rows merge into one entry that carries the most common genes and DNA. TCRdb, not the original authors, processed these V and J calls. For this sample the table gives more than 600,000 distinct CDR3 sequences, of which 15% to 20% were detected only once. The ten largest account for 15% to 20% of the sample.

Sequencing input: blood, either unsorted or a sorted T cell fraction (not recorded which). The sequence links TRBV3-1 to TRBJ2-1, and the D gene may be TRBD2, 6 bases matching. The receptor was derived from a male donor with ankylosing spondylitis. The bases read TGTGCCAGCAGCCGCGGGGAACCATCCTACAATGAGCAGCTCTTC. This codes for CASSRGEPSYNEQLF.